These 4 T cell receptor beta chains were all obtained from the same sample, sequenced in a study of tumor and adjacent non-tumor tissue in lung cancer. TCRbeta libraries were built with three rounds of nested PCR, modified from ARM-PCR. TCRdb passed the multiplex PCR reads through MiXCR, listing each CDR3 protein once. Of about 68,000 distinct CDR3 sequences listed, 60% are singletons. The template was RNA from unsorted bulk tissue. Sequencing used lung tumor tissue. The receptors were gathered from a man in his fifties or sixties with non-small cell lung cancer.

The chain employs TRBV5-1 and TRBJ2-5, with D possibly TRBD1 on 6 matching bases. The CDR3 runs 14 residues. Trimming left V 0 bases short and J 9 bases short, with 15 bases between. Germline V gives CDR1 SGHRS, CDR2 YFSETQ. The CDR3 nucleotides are TGCGCCAGCAGCTTGGTGGTGCCTCCAGGGGCCCAGTACTTC. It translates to CASSLVVPPGAQYF.

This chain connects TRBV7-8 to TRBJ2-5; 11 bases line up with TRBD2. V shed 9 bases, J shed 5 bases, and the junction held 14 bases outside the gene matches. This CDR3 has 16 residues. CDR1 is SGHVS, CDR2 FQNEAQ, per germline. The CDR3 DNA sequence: TGTGCCAGTGGCCCCTTAGCGGGAGGGGGGTTGGAGACCCAGTACTTC. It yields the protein CASGPLAGGGLETQYF.

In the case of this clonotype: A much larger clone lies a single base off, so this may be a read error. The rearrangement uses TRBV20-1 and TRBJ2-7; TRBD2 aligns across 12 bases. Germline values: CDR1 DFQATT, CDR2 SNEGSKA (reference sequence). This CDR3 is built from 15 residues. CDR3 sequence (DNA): TGCAGTGCTCCTATTACTAGCGGGGGGACCTACGAGCAGCACTTC. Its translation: CSAPITSGGTYEQHF.

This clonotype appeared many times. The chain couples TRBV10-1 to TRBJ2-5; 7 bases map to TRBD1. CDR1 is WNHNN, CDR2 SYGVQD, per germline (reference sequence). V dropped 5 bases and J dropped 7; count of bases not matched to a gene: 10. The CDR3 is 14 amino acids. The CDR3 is CASSPGTDILTQYF. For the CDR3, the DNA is TGCGCCAGCAGTCCCGGGACAGACATTCTGACCCAGTACTTC.